This T cell receptor (beta chain) came from a study of cytomegalovirus exposure and HLA in healthy donors. PCR used 60 Vbeta primers and 13 Jbeta primers. Only in-frame clones appear in the TCRdb table, and some are missing; sequencing was by immunoSEQ multiplex PCR. The sample gives about 160,000 clones, more than 70% of which show up once; more than 0.85% is in the top ten. On this clone itself: Its antigen is not known.

With V trimmed by 5 bases and J by 4 bases, 9 bases remained unmatched. Looked up from germline, CDR1 is SGHTA and CDR2 is FQGNSA. This CDR3 contains 16 residues. Study-level points and caveats: Analyses of presence/absence relied on an assumption of roughly uniform sequencing depth across donors.

Sequencing input: PBMCs. This chain joins TRBV7-2 and TRBJ2-2, with 8 bases lining up with TRBD1. This TCR derives from a man aged 30 to 45 in good health and CMV-seronegative. The CDR3 spells CASSPRTGLSTGELFF. The CDR3 nucleotides are TGTGCCAGCAGCCCACGGACAGGGCTGTCCACCGGGGAGCTGTTTTTT.